Sequencing of this T cell receptor (beta chain) was carried out in a study of OX40 agonist ivuxolimab in advanced cancers. Study in general: Allowance was made for prior anti-PD-1, anti-PD-L1 or anti-CTLA-4 therapy, and about 40% had some.

Worth noting for this clone: The target antigen is unknown.

Regarding the study as a whole: CD4+ T cells averaged fewer expanded clones than CD8+ T cells. Low clonal expansion, among the lowest seen, marked partial responders at 0.1-3.0 mg/kg.

The CDR3 is 14 amino acids. Trimming pared 5 bases from V and 3 bases from J, leaving 15 bases between. Germline V gene data show CDR1 as SGHRS and CDR2 as YFSETQ. The repertoire was sequenced with immunoSEQ multiplex PCR; TCRdb's copy has only in-frame clones and lacks some. The sample has tens of thousands of clones; around 86% are singletons. Researchers took blood at baseline, on cycle 4 day 1, and on cycle 7 day 1. Sequenced material: CD4+ or CD8+ T cells sorted from blood, taken in a trial of the OX40 agonist ivuxolimab. V usage is TRBV5-1 and J usage is TRBJ2-7; possible D gene TRBD1, 6 bases. The receptor comes from an adult with an advanced solid tumor such as melanoma, head and neck, liver or kidney cancer. The CDR3 protein is CASSEDSPFYEQYF. The CDR3 coding sequence is TGCGCCAGCAGTGAGGACAGTCCCTTCTACGAGCAGTACTTC. The full variable domain, with the rest looked up from reference TRBV5-1 and TRBJ2-7, is KAGVTQTPRYLIKTRGQQVTLSCSPISGHRSVSWYQQTPGQGLQFLFEYFSETQRNKGNFPGRFSGRQFSNSRSEMNVSTLELGDSALYLCASSEDSPFYEQYFGPGTRLTVT.